This passage covers 9 T cell receptor beta chains from one sample sequenced in a study of T cells in Graves' hyperthyroidism and ophthalmopathy. TCR beta CDR3 regions were amplified from RNA transcripts. The study used the HTBI primer set for a first-round RT-PCR of the TCR CDR3. TCRdb re-called the multiplex PCR reads through MiXCR, storing one row per CDR3 protein. The sample consists of fewer than 400,000 distinct CDR3 sequences, 20% to 25% of them appearing once. The sequenced sample was blood. These receptors came from a man aged 45-60 years with Graves' hyperthyroidism.

The sample holds a few counts of this clonotype. CDR3: CASRLPGTGKAEQYF. Here the CDR3 DNA reads TGTGCCAGTCGTCTCCCCGGGACAGGGAAAGCCGAGCAGTACTTC. V usage is TRBV27 and J usage is TRBJ2-7; the match to TRBD1 covers 9 bases. The CDR3 length is 15 residues. Per the germline V gene, CDR1 is MNHEY and CDR2 is SMNVEV (reference sequence). With 9 bases clipped from V and 6 bases from J, the junction kept 15 bases outside the gene matches.

The chain couples TRBV24-1 to TRBJ2-5, with D unclear. The CDR3 is 13 residues long. Germline V lookup: CDR1 KGHDR, CDR2 SFDVKD. With 8 bases removed from V and 2 bases from J, the gap between germline ends came to 11 bases. CDR3 sequence (DNA): TGTGCCACCAACTCCTGGGATCAAGAGACCCAGTACTTC. Translation: CATNSWDQETQYF.

The chain couples TRBV6-9 to TRBJ1-4; D call uncertain. The V and J ends lost 3 bases and 7 bases respectively, with 24 bases between them. The CDR3 has 18 residues. From germline, CDR1 is MNHGY and CDR2 SVAAGI. The CDR3 DNA is TGTGCCAGCAGTTACTTCGCACCCGGAGGCCCGCGCGGTGAAAAACTGTTTTTT. Its protein product is CASSYFAPGGPRGEKLFF.

This sequence joins TRBV6-6 and TRBJ1-1, with D hard to call. Germline-derived CDR1 and CDR2 are MNHNY and SVGAGI (reference sequence). The CDR3 runs to 14 residues. V was cut by 0 bases and J by 2 bases, with 7 bases left in between. CDR3 sequence reads: CASSYSKLNTEAFF. In DNA, the CDR3 is TGTGCCAGCAGTTACTCGAAGTTAAACACTGAAGCTTTCTTT.

Comment on this clonotype: This clone may be a read error of a much larger clone one base away. The V gene is TRBV7-2, the J gene TRBJ2-7; 8 bases fit TRBD2. Trimming took 8 bases from V and 7 from J; bases not matched to a gene: 7. CDR3 length: 12 residues. From germline, CDR1 is SGHTA and CDR2 FQGNSA. The CDR3 DNA is TGTGCCAGCGGCGAGCGGGAGCTTGAGCAGTACTTC. Translating gives CASGERELEQYF.

Ten or more counts support this clonotype. The gene calls are TRBV18 and TRBJ1-5; 7 bases line up with TRBD1. The CDR3 sequence is 14 residues long. CDR1 is KGHSH, CDR2 LQKENI, per germline. V shed 3 bases, J shed 7 bases, and the junction held 6 bases outside the gene matches. The CDR3 sequence: CASSPLTGLQPQHF. CDR3 nucleotide sequence: TGTGCCAGCTCACCTTTGACAGGGTTGCAGCCCCAGCATTTT.

Many counts were recorded for this clonotype. The chain links TRBV30 to TRBJ1-2; D gene uncertain. In germline, CDR1 is GTSNPN, CDR2 SVGIG (reference sequence). Deletions cut 3 bases from V and 6 bases from J, with 20 bases between. The CDR3 extends over 15 amino acids. This CDR3 reads CAWSPSFLGINGYTF. CDR3 DNA: TGTGCCTGGAGCCCCTCGTTTCTGGGGATCAATGGCTACACCTTC.

The V and J genes are TRBV28 and TRBJ2-5, with 10 positions matching TRBD2. The V gene's germline CDR1 is MDHEN and CDR2 SYDVKM. With 5 bases clipped from V and 5 bases from J, the junction kept 8 bases outside the gene matches. The CDR3 has 15 residues. The CDR3 reads CASSPSGGGRETQYF. Written as DNA, the CDR3 is TGTGCCAGCAGTCCGAGCGGGGGGGGTAGGGAGACCCAGTACTTC.

The rearrangement links TRBV11-2 to TRBJ2-3, with 11 bases lining up with TRBD2. Germline V gives CDR1 SGHAT, CDR2 FQNNGV. This CDR3 region has 16 residues. The J segment lost 4 bases and the V segment lost 6 bases, leaving 9 bases of the junction unmatched. This CDR3 reads CASSTLAGDGPDTQYF. The CDR3 region has the DNA TGTGCCAGCAGTACACTAGCGGGAGATGGCCCAGATACGCAGTATTTT.